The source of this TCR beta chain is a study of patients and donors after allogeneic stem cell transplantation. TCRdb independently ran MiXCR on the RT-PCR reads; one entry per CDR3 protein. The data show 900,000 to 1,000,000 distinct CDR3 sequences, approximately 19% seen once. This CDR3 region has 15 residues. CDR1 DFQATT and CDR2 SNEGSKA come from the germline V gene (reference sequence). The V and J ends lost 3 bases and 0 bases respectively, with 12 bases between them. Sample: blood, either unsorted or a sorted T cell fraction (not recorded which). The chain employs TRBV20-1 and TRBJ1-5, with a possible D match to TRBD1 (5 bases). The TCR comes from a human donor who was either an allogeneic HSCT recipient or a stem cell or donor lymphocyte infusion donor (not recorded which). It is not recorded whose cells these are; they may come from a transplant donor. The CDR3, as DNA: TGCAGTGCTAGTAACGGGGGTAATAGCAATCAGCCCCAGCATTTT. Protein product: CSASNGGNSNQPQHF.